A selection of T cell receptor beta chains follows, all from one sample in a study of blood T cell repertoires in COVID-19. TCRdb keeps only in-frame clones here, not all; method: immunoSEQ multiplex PCR. Found here are about 270,000 clones, roughly 86% of them singletons; the top ten hold around 1.5%. Sequencing was done on a sample of peripheral blood. Every receptor here comes from a woman aged 55-70 years who had recovered from COVID-19. Both conserved end residues are part of each CDR3. The D gene is left open where the match is weak. Some rows have no size entry. The others give once, few or many, or a class for an expanded clone.

TGTGCCAGCAGTCCTGGGACAGGCGCTGAAGCTTTCTTT	CASSPGTGAEAFF	TRBD1	TRBV6-6	TRBJ1-1	.
TGTGCTAGCAGCTTAAGGGGACAAGAGACCCAGTACTTC	CASSLRGQETQYF	.	TRBV7-7	TRBJ2-5	.
TGTGCCAGCAGCGGCCAGGGTATACCCACTGAAGCTTTCTTT	CASSGQGIPTEAFF	.	TRBV7-9	TRBJ1-1	.
TGTGCCAGCAGCTCGAAACAGGGCTCCTACGAGCAGTACTTC	CASSSKQGSYEQYF	.	TRBV5-4	TRBJ2-7	once
TGTGCCAGCAGCCACCGGGACAGGGGAGGCAATCAGCCCCAGCATTTT	CASSHRDRGGNQPQHF	TRBD1	TRBV7-6	TRBJ1-5	.
TGTGCCAGCAGCCAAGGAGGGACAGGGGGTAATTCACCCCTCCACTTT	CASSQGGTGGNSPLHF	TRBD1	TRBV3-1/TRBV3-2	TRBJ1-6	once
TGTGCCAGCAGTTTACTAGGGGCCTCCTACAATGAGCAGTTCTTC	CASSLLGASYNEQFF	.	TRBV27	TRBJ2-1	.
TGTGCCAGCGACGGCAGGGCCTCAATGTTTGGCTACACCTTC	CASDGRASMFGYTF	.	TRBV7-9	TRBJ1-2	many
TGCAGCGTTGTGGCTAGCGGGGGGAGGTGGGAGACCCAGTACTTC	CSVVASGGRWETQYF	TRBD2	TRBV29-1	TRBJ2-5	.
TGTGCCAGCAGCCCACGCAGGGGCAACACCGGGGAGCTGTTTTTT	CASSPRRGNTGELFF	.	TRBV7-9	TRBJ2-2	.
TGCGCCAGCAGCCGAACCGGGACAGGGGTTTCTGGGGCCAACGTCCTGACTTTC	CASSRTGTGVSGANVLTF	TRBD1	TRBV4-1	TRBJ2-6	once
TGTGCCAGCATCGGGCCAGGGAACCATGGCTACACCTTC	CASIGPGNHGYTF	.	TRBV21-1	TRBJ1-2	.
TGTGCCAGCAGCTTTTTTCGGGGCACTGAAGCTTTCTTT	CASSFFRGTEAFF	.	TRBV7-3	TRBJ1-1	.
TGTGCCAGCAGGCCACAGGGTCCTGGCTACACCTTC	CASRPQGPGYTF	.	TRBV7-9	TRBJ1-2	.
TGCGCCAGCAGCGTCCTGGGACAAAGGCAAGAGACCCAGTACTTC	CASSVLGQRQETQYF	.	TRBV5-1	TRBJ2-5	.
TGTGCCAGCAGCTTAAGCCTATCGAACTATGGCTACACCTTC	CASSLSLSNYGYTF	.	TRBV7-2	TRBJ1-2	.
TGTGCCAGCAGCCCCCGGACAGGGGGCTACACCTTC	CASSPRTGGYTF	TRBD1	TRBV6-2/TRBV6-3	TRBJ1-2	.
TGCAGCGCTGGGGACAGGGGGGCCTACGAGCAGTACTTC	CSAGDRGAYEQYF	TRBD1	TRBV29-1	TRBJ2-7	.
TGTGCCAGCTCACCACCCCCGGTGAACGAGCAGTACTTC	CASSPPPVNEQYF	.	TRBV18	TRBJ2-7	once
TGTGCCAGCAGTTTATCCCACGGGGAGCTGTTTTTT	CASSLSHGELFF	.	TRBV28	TRBJ2-2	.
TGTGCCAGCAGCCCTGGAGGGGATTTCTACGAGCAGTACTTC	CASSPGGDFYEQYF	.	TRBV7-8	TRBJ2-7	.
TGTGCCAGCAGTTATCGGGATTCAACCTACGAGCAGTACTTC	CASSYRDSTYEQYF	.	TRBV6-5	TRBJ2-7	.
TGTGCCAGCAGTGCTACCCAGAACACTGAAGCTTTCTTT	CASSATQNTEAFF	.	TRBV6-4	TRBJ1-1	.
TGTGCCAGCAGCTTCAGGGGACAGGGTATTGACGGCTACACCTTC	CASSFRGQGIDGYTF	TRBD1	TRBV7-9	TRBJ1-2	.
TGTGCCAGCAGCTCACAGGGGGAAGCTTTCTTT	CASSSQGEAFF	TRBD1	TRBV27	TRBJ1-1	.
TGTGCCAGCAGCCGGGAGGTTACTGGAAACACCATATATTTT	CASSREVTGNTIYF	.	TRBV9	TRBJ1-3	.